This entry concerns a single TCR beta chain. No antigen is known for it. The germline V gene encodes CDR1 MNHEY and CDR2 SMNVEV (reference sequence). The CDR3 contains 15 residues. With V trimmed by 4 bases and J by 3 bases, 3 bases remained unmatched. This entry is derived from a study of cytomegalovirus exposure and HLA in healthy donors. Background on the study: Among around 170 million T cells, an earlier analysis found 117 million unique TCR beta sequences. Study-level findings and limits: Cytomegalovirus association was assigned to about 150 TCR beta chains. A later analysis revealed that TCR association rates differed between HLA loci, peaking at DRB1 and bottoming out at HLA-C.

Primers for the PCR totalled 60 Vbeta and 13 Jbeta. Sequencing was performed with immunoSEQ multiplex PCR; in TCRdb, only in-frame clones are kept and a portion is missing. Counted here are about 150,000 clones, more than 75% occurring once; the ten biggest clones make up 4.5% to 6.5%. V usage is TRBV27 and J usage is TRBJ1-5; TRBD1 aligns across 10 bases. Source material: PBMCs. The source of this sequence is a woman aged 25-40 years in good health and CMV-seronegative. This CDR3 is CASSSTGGYNQPQHF. DNA of the CDR3: TGTGCCAGCAGTTCGACAGGGGGCTACAATCAGCCCCAGCATTTT.